Shown below are 16 T cell receptor beta chains from a single sample sequenced in a study of control samples from healthy donors and cancer patients. Some clones are missing from TCRdb's copy, which holds only in-frame ones; the method was immunoSEQ multiplex PCR. The sample gives approximately 76,000 clones, 65% to 90% of which show up once; approximately 10% is in the top ten. The specimen was PBMCs. The receptors derive from a man in his fifties or sixties with head and neck cancer.

This chain joins TRBV6-5 and TRBJ1-1; 9 bases line up with TRBD1. Germline CDR1 reads MNHEY; CDR2 reads SVGAGI. The CDR3 extends over 13 amino acids. Unmatched junction bases numbered 4, after V lost 7 bases and J lost 4 bases. DNA for the CDR3: TGTGCCAGCAAAGGACAGGGGTCCACTGAAGCTTTCTTT. It encodes CASKGQGSTEAFF.

Here the CDR3 DNA reads TGCGCCAGCAGCCAAGTACGGAGCCTTCGGGGGGACTCTAACTATGGCTACACCTTC. Residues: CASSQVRSLRGDSNYGYTF. The chain has TRBV4-1 and TRBJ1-2; maybe TRBD1 (5 bases). The CDR3 totals 19 residues. The germline gives CDR1 MGHRA, CDR2 YSYEKL. V lost 1 base and J lost 0, with 21 bases in between.

This clone occurred a few times. The rearrangement joins TRBV7-9 to TRBJ1-1, with 8 bases identical to TRBD1. CDR3 length: 16 amino acids. After removal of 0 bases from V and 4 bases from J, the junction contained 7 bases not matched to a gene. Germline CDR1 and CDR2: SEHNR and FQNEAQ (reference sequence). The CDR3 coding sequence is TGTGCCAGCAGCTTAGCTGAAGGACAGGGAGTCACTGAAGCTTTCTTT. As protein: CASSLAEGQGVTEAFF.

The chain employs TRBV6-5 and TRBJ2-5; no firm D call. CDR3 size: 13 residues. From germline, CDR1 is MNHEY and CDR2 SVGAGI. Trimming pared 6 bases from V and 0 bases from J, leaving 8 bases between. The CDR3 is CASRKLYQETQYF. In DNA form, the CDR3 reads TGTGCCAGCAGGAAACTATACCAAGAGACCCAGTACTTC.

The J gene is TRBJ2-5, the V gene TRBV9, with 13 bases identical to TRBD2. Germline CDR1 reads SGDLS; CDR2 reads YYNGEE. CDR3 length: 17 amino acids. The V segment lost 0 bases and the J segment 0 bases; nucleotides outside the gene matches: 2. The CDR3 DNA sequence: TGTGCCAGCAGCGTAGGGGGACTAGCGGGATACCAAGAGACCCAGTACTTC. Residues: CASSVGGLAGYQETQYF. Drawing the rest from reference TRBV9 and TRBJ2-5, the complete variable domain is DSGVTQTPKHLITATGQRVTLRCSPRSGDLSVYWYQQSLDQGLQFLIQYYNGEERAKGNILERFSAQQFPDLHSELNLSSLELGDSALYFCASSVGGLAGYQETQYFGPGTRLLVL.

The chain joins TRBV4-1 to TRBJ2-1, with 8 bases identical to TRBD1. Looked up from germline, CDR1 is MGHRA and CDR2 is YSYEKL. There are 18 residues in the CDR3. J gave up 5 bases and V 1 base, and 13 bases lay outside the gene matches. The CDR3 protein is CASSQVYLAGQGNNEQFF. In DNA, the CDR3 is TGCGCCAGCAGCCAAGTCTATCTAGCTGGACAGGGAAACAATGAGCAGTTCTTC.

This clone was found a few times. This chain joins TRBV11-2 and TRBJ1-6; 8 bases match TRBD1. CDR3 length: 14 amino acids. Germline V gene sequence: CDR1 SGHAT, CDR2 FQNNGV. V was clipped by 5 bases and J by 7 bases; unmatched bases: 4. For the CDR3, the DNA is TGTGCCAGCAGCGGGGACAGGTGGAATTCACCCCTCCACTTT. Translating it yields CASSGDRWNSPLHF.

The CDR3 here is CATSRGGATGTRQFF. The CDR3 DNA sequence: TGTGCCACCAGCAGAGGGGGGGCCACCGGGACTAGGCAGTTCTTC. The rearrangement links TRBV15 to TRBJ2-1; the match to TRBD2 covers 8 bases. CDR3 size: 15 residues. Germline CDR1 is LNHNV and CDR2 is YYDKDF (reference sequence). The J segment lost 12 bases and the V segment lost 1 base, leaving 11 bases of the junction unmatched. Variable domain in full (rest from reference TRBV15 and TRBJ2-1): DAMVIQNPRYQVTQFGKPVTLSCSQTLNHNVMYWYQQKSSQAPKLLFHYYDKDFNNEADTPDNFQSRRPNTSFCFLDIRSPGLGDTAMYLCATSRGGATGTRQFFGPGTRLTVL.

The gene calls are TRBV18 and TRBJ2-7; 11 bases align to TRBD2. The V and J ends lost 3 bases and 5 bases, in that order; junction bases with no gene match: 3. This CDR3 has 14 amino acids. Germline CDR1 KGHSH, CDR2 LQKENI. The CDR3: CASSPTSGSDEQYF. Written as DNA, the CDR3 is TGTGCCAGCTCACCTACTAGCGGGAGTGACGAGCAGTACTTC. The entire variable domain, with the rest obtained from reference TRBV18 and TRBJ2-7, is as follows: NAGVMQNPRHLVRRRGQEARLRCSPMKGHSHVYWYRQLPEEGLKFMVYLQKENIIDESGMPKERFSAEFPKEGPSILRIQQVVRGDSAAYFCASSPTSGSDEQYFGPGTRLTVT.

The gene calls are TRBV29-1 and TRBJ2-1; TRBD2 matches 11 bases. Per the germline V gene, CDR1 is SQVTM and CDR2 is ANQGSEA. V gave up 6 bases and J gave up 7 bases; unmatched junction bases: 8. The CDR3 is 14 amino acids. CDR3 in amino acids: CSVETSGRRNEQFF. As DNA, the CDR3 is TGCAGCGTCGAAACTAGCGGGAGACGTAATGAGCAGTTCTTC.

The rearrangement uses TRBV5-1 and TRBJ1-4, with D perhaps TRBD1 (5 bases). The V end lost 4 bases, the J end lost 4 bases, and 11 bases lay between the germline ends. Germline assignment: CDR1 SGHRS and CDR2 YFSETQ. The length of the CDR3 is 14 residues. The CDR3: CASSPPGSNEKLFF. The CDR3, as DNA: TGCGCCAGCAGCCCTCCAGGGAGTAATGAAAAACTGTTTTTT. The full variable domain, completed using reference TRBV5-1 and TRBJ1-4, is KAGVTQTPRYLIKTRGQQVTLSCSPISGHRSVSWYQQTPGQGLQFLFEYFSETQRNKGNFPGRFSGRQFSNSRSEMNVSTLELGDSALYLCASSPPGSNEKLFFGSGTQLSVL.

The gene calls are TRBV4-2 and TRBJ2-5; 10 bases map to TRBD2. There are 16 residues in the CDR3. CDR1 LGHNA and CDR2 YNFKEQ come from the germline V gene. The V and J ends lost 0 bases and 4 bases, in that order; junction bases with no gene match: 5. The CDR3 protein is CASSQDSAGGPETQYF. The DNA of the CDR3 is TGTGCCAGCAGCCAAGACTCAGCGGGAGGGCCAGAGACCCAGTACTTC.

Regarding this clone: A much more abundant neighbour one base away suggests this may be a read error. The rearrangement uses TRBV15 and TRBJ2-2, with TRBD2 identical over 7 bases. In germline, CDR1 is LNHNV, CDR2 YYDKDF (reference sequence). This CDR3 has 16 amino acids. The CDR3: CAPSRVMGGGTGELFF. The CDR3 nucleotides are TGTGCCCCCAGCAGAGTTATGGGGGGGGGCACCGGGGAGCTGTTTTTT. The full variable domain, with the rest looked up from reference TRBV15 and TRBJ2-2, is DAMVIQNPRYQVTQFGKPVTLSCSQTLNHNVMYWYQQKSSQAPKLLFHYYDKDFNNEADTPDNFQSRRPNTSFCFLDIRSPGLGDTAMYLCAPSRVMGGGTGELFFGEGSRLTVL.

This clone has only one observation. The V and J genes are TRBV7-2 and TRBJ2-7; TRBD1 matches at 7 bases. Looked up from germline, CDR1 is SGHTA and CDR2 is FQGNSA. Trimming cost V 1 base and J 2 bases; bases outside gene matches: 2. This CDR3 contains 14 residues. CDR3 nucleotides: TGTGCCAGCAGCTTAGGGGGACAGCCCTACGAGCAGTACTTC. Translation gives CASSLGGQPYEQYF. Based on the CDR3 plus reference TRBV7-2 and TRBJ2-7, the full variable domain is GAGVSQSPSNKVTEKGKDVELRCDPISGHTALYWYRQSLGQGLEFLIYFQGNSAPDKSGLPSDRFSAERTGGSVSTLTIQRTQQEDSAVYLCASSLGGQPYEQYFGPGTRLTVT.

This chain links TRBV5-6 with TRBJ2-1; the match to TRBD2 covers 13 bases. This CDR3 spans 17 amino acids. Per the germline V gene, CDR1 is SGHDT and CDR2 is YYEEEE. The V gene end was trimmed by 4 bases and the J gene end by 5 bases; junction bases not matched to a gene: 9. As DNA, the CDR3 is TGTGCCAGCAGCAGACTAGCGGGAGGTAGTCAGGACAATGAGCAGTTCTTC. Its protein is CASSRLAGGSQDNEQFF.

The chain has TRBV3-1 (or the pseudogene TRBV3-2) and TRBJ2-5; a possible D gene is TRBD2 (6 bases). This CDR3 is 19 amino acids long. Deletions cut 2 bases from V and 4 bases from J, with 26 bases between. The germline CDR1 and CDR2 sequences are LGHDT and YNNKEL (reference sequence). As DNA, the CDR3 is TGTGCCAGCAGCCAATTTTGGTTGGCTCGGCGGGACGGAGGAGAGACCCAGTACTTC. Translated: CASSQFWLARRDGGETQYF.